The rows below give T cell receptor beta chains drawn from one sample of a study of early T cells in non-severe SARS-CoV-2 infection. TCRdb fed the 5' RACE reads into MiXCR, producing one record per CDR3 protein. This sample has 65,000 to 80,000 distinct CDR3 sequences, with 9.5% to 15% found just once. Sequencing was carried out using whole blood. All receptors come from an adult who was a healthcare worker with PCR-confirmed SARS-CoV-2 infection or an uninfected control (not recorded which). The CDR3 runs from the conserved cysteine through the conserved F or W. The D gene is left open where the match is weak. Clone size is not always given. Where it is, it says once, few, many or a class for expanded clones.

J: TRBJ2-3; V: TRBV5-1; size: few; D: NA; CDR3: CASSARQGTDTQYF; DNA: TGCGCCAGCAGCGCCCGACAGGGCACAGATACGCAGTATTTT
J: TRBJ2-7; V: TRBV5-1; size: many; D: TRBD2; CDR3: CASSLMVTSGVLYEQYF; DNA: TGCGCCAGCAGCTTGATGGTTACTAGCGGGGTACTCTACGAGCAGTACTTC
J: TRBJ2-5; V: TRBV9; size: NA; D: NA; CDR3: CASSERARGAQETQYF; DNA: TGTGCCAGCAGCGAGAGAGCCAGGGGGGCCCAAGAGACCCAGTACTTC
J: TRBJ2-3; V: TRBV27; size: NA; D: NA; CDR3: CASSLFQGPPYAQYF; DNA: TGTGCCAGCAGTTTATTCCAGGGCCCCCCTTATGCGCAGTATTTT
J: TRBJ2-1; V: TRBV10-1; size: many; D: TRBD1; CDR3: CATRKPRTGGCNEQFF; DNA: TGCGCCACCAGAAAACCTCGGACAGGCGGCTGTAATGAGCAGTTCTTC
J: TRBJ2-3; V: TRBV7-2; size: many; D: NA; CDR3: CASSSSSTVATQYF; DNA: TGTGCCAGCAGCTCTTCCTCGACAGTAGCTACGCAGTATTTT
J: TRBJ2-1; V: TRBV11-2; size: few; D: NA; CDR3: CASSHIRVEEWNEQFF; DNA: TGTGCCAGCAGCCACATCCGGGTCGAAGAATGGAATGAGCAGTTCTTC
J: TRBJ2-2; V: TRBV11-3; size: few; D: NA; CDR3: CASSLNLGELFF; DNA: TGTGCCAGCAGCTTAAATCTCGGGGAGCTGTTTTTT
J: TRBJ2-5; V: TRBV28; size: many; D: NA; CDR3: CASSLWTVQETQYF; DNA: TGTGCCAGCAGTCTCTGGACAGTCCAAGAGACCCAGTACTTC
J: TRBJ1-4; V: TRBV7-9; size: many; D: TRBD1; CDR3: CASSLDRGGEKLFF; DNA: TGTGCCAGCAGCTTGGACAGGGGTGGTGAAAAACTGTTTTTT
J: TRBJ2-7; V: TRBV28; size: many; D: NA; CDR3: CATWIHEQYF; DNA: TGTGCCACTTGGATCCACGAGCAGTACTTC
J: TRBJ1-2; V: TRBV5-1; size: NA; D: NA; CDR3: CASATGANYGYTF; DNA: TGCGCCTCAGCAACGGGAGCCAACTATGGCTACACCTTC